These 5 T cell receptor beta chains share one sample of origin, sequenced in a study of T cells after yellow fever vaccination. TCRdb analysed the 5' RACE reads with MiXCR anew, one entry per CDR3 protein. The data contain a few hundred thousand distinct CDR3 sequences, approximately 4% of them singletons. This material consisted of PBMCs, taken 5 days after the yellow fever booster vaccination. These receptors were taken from a man between 18 and 35 years old who received the YFV17D yellow fever vaccine.

This clonotype has more than one count but fewer than ten. The J gene is TRBJ2-5, the V gene TRBV18; D is uncertain. CDR3 length: 13 residues. From germline, CDR1 is KGHSH and CDR2 LQKENI. The ends were cut back, 2 bases at V and 3 bases at J, with 7 bases in the middle. CDR3 sequence (DNA): TGTGCCAGCTCACCATACTTGGAAGAGACCCAGTACTTC. Its protein is CASSPYLEETQYF.

This clonotype was found many times. The V gene is TRBV20-1, the J gene TRBJ2-1; D uncertain. The V end was cut by 4 bases, the J end by 8 bases, with 12 bases between. CDR1 is DFQATT, CDR2 SNEGSKA, per germline (reference sequence). CDR3 length: 12 amino acids. The CDR3 region has the DNA TGCAGTGCTACTCGCCGAGCCCATGAGCAGTTCTTC. Its protein is CSATRRAHEQFF.

This clonotype came up many times. The genes are TRBV6-2 or TRBV6-3 and TRBJ2-5, with 8 bases identical to TRBD1. J lost 0 bases, V lost 6 bases, and 3 bases had no gene match. The CDR3 covers 14 residues. Per the germline V gene, CDR1 is MNHEY and CDR2 is SVGEGT. CDR3 amino acids: CASRRQGYQETQYF. CDR3 nucleotide sequence: TGTGCCAGCAGGAGACAGGGGTACCAAGAGACCCAGTACTTC.

This clonotype was recorded a few times. The J gene is TRBJ1-1, the V gene TRBV5-6; D call uncertain. The V gene's germline CDR1 is SGHDT and CDR2 YYEEEE. Trimming left V 4 bases short and J 4 bases short, with 14 bases between. This CDR3 is 14 amino acids long. The CDR3 reads CASSLDYKGTEAFF. CDR3 bases: TGTGCCAGCAGCCTTGACTACAAGGGCACTGAAGCTTTCTTT. The entire variable domain, with the rest obtained from reference TRBV5-6 and TRBJ1-1, is as follows: DAGVTQSPTHLIKTRGQQVTLRCSPKSGHDTVSWYQQALGQGPQFIFQYYEEEERQRGNFPDRFSGHQFPNYSSELNVNALLLGDSALYLCASSLDYKGTEAFFGQGTRLTVV.

In the case of this clonotype: A single base separates this from a much larger clone, so it may be a read error. The chain employs TRBV7-7 and TRBJ2-5; either TRBD1 or TRBD2 may supply D (6 bases each). This CDR3 is 14 amino acids long. The germline V gene encodes CDR1 SSHAT and CDR2 FNYEAQ (reference sequence). CDR3 nucleotide sequence: TGTGCCAGCACCTTAGGAGGGGGGCAAGAGACCCAGAACTTC. The encoded protein is CASTLGGGQETQNF.